This entry lists 26 T cell receptor beta chains sequenced from one sample in a study of shared clonotypes between healthy human individuals. Sequencing used immunoSEQ multiplex PCR; TCRdb keeps in-frame clones, though not all of them. The sample contains over 850,000 clones, 75% to 80% of which appear only once. Sequenced material: memory CD4+ T cells from PBMCs. Subset described: CD45RA-negative fraction. All receptors derive from a man in his late teens or twenties in good health. Some clones in this sample may be carry-over from other donors' samples.

The V and J genes are TRBV14 and TRBJ1-5, with TRBD1 identical over 7 bases. The CDR3 covers 16 residues. Trimming at V came to 0 bases and at J to 5 bases, leaving 7 bases not matched to a gene. From germline, CDR1 is SGHDN and CDR2 FVKESK. This CDR3 reads CASSQDGRGFDQPQHF. The DNA for the CDR3 is TGTGCCAGCAGCCAAGACGGCAGGGGGTTTGATCAGCCCCAGCATTTT.

J is TRBJ1-1 and V is TRBV5-1, with 8 bases matching TRBD1. This CDR3 comprises 15 residues. Germline V gene data show CDR1 as SGHRS and CDR2 as YFSETQ. V gave up 4 bases and J gave up 0 bases; unmatched junction bases: 5. Here the CDR3 DNA reads TGCGCCAGCAGCGGACGACAGGGGATGAACACTGAAGCTTTCTTT. Amino acid sequence: CASSGRQGMNTEAFF.

V is TRBV7-6 and J is TRBJ2-5, with unresolved D. CDR3 length equals 13 residues. Trimming removed 0 bases at V and 2 bases at J, with 4 bases between. Germline loops: CDR1 SGHVS, CDR2 FNYEAQ. This CDR3 is CASSLASQETQYF. The CDR3 bases are TGTGCCAGCAGCTTAGCGTCTCAAGAGACCCAGTACTTC.

The V call is TRBV18, the J call TRBJ2-1, with unresolved D. Germline values: CDR1 KGHSH, CDR2 LQKENI. CDR3 length equals 11 residues. V dropped 2 bases and J dropped 10 bases, with 6 bases sitting between them. Here the CDR3 reads CASSPDGEQFF. The CDR3 bases are TGTGCCAGCTCACCAGACGGAGAGCAGTTCTTC.

Worth noting for this clone: The conserved closing phenylalanine or tryptophan is absent in this CDR3, likely reflecting a read error. The chain links TRBV27 to TRBJ1-2; maybe TRBD1 (6 bases). The CDR3 consists of 15 residues. Germline V gene data show CDR1 as MNHEY and CDR2 as SMNVEV (reference sequence). Trimming cost V 1 base and J 5 bases, with 14 bases left between them. The CDR3 DNA follows: TGTGCCAGCAGTTTATACTCGGACAGTAGATATGGCTACACCTCC. Translated: CASSLYSDSRYGYTS.

The chain recombines TRBV6-1 with TRBJ1-1; D call uncertain. Germline assignment: CDR1 MNHNS and CDR2 SASEGT. CDR3 length equals 14 residues. V gave up 4 bases and J gave up 1 base, with 10 bases separating them. The CDR3 sequence: CASSGTHRNTEAFF. CDR3 coding DNA: TGTGCCAGCAGTGGGACCCATAGGAACACTGAAGCTTTCTTT.

The chain recombines TRBV7-3 with TRBJ2-7, with TRBD2 as a possible D gene (6 bases). CDR1 and CDR2 (germline): SGHTA, FQGTGA. The CDR3 loop spans 13 amino acids. V lost 2 bases and J lost 8, with 13 bases in between. The CDR3 region has the DNA TGTGCCAGCAGCTTAGGTCGGGAGCTCCAGCAGTACTTC. It codes for CASSLGRELQQYF.

The chain couples TRBV29-1 to TRBJ2-5; TRBD2 matches at 10 bases. The germline CDR1 and CDR2 sequences are SQVTM and ANQGSEA. CDR3 length: 15 amino acids. Trimming at V came to 1 base and at J to 3 bases, leaving 5 bases not matched to a gene. The CDR3 loop is CSVEGASGSEETQYF. The CDR3 DNA sequence: TGCAGCGTTGAAGGGGCTAGCGGGAGTGAAGAGACCCAGTACTTC.

This clone came up many times. Other DNA variants within this sample encode the same CDR3. The chain carries TRBV30 and TRBJ1-1; 7 bases map to TRBD1. Unmatched junction bases numbered 0, after V lost 2 bases and J lost 0 bases. CDR1 and CDR2 (germline): GTSNPN, SVGIG (reference sequence). The CDR3 is made up of 13 amino acids. This CDR3 is CAWSTGVNTEAFF. The CDR3 DNA follows: TGTGCCTGGAGTACAGGGGTGAACACTGAAGCTTTCTTT.

This clone has just one count. The rearrangement links TRBV5-6 to TRBJ2-7; D unclear. The V and J ends lost 4 bases and 1 base respectively, with 9 bases between them. The V gene's germline CDR1 is SGHDT and CDR2 YYEEEE. The CDR3 has 13 residues. CDR3 region: CASSPVGSYEQYF. In DNA form, the CDR3 reads TGTGCCAGCAGCCCTGTGGGGTCCTACGAGCAGTACTTC.

V is TRBV7-2 and J is TRBJ1-3; no clear D. Per germline, CDR1 SGHTA and CDR2 FQGNSA. This CDR3 spans 16 amino acids. Deletions cut 4 bases from V and 2 bases from J, with 15 bases between. The CDR3 DNA reads as TGTGCCAGCAGCTCCCGGAACAGACCTACTGGAAACACCATATATTTT. It is translated as CASSSRNRPTGNTIYF.

The gene calls are TRBV11-2 and TRBJ2-7; TRBD2 agrees at 9 bases. CDR1 and CDR2 from the germline V gene are SGHAT and FQNNGV. This CDR3 has 16 amino acids. V shed 1 base, J shed 6 bases, and the junction held 10 bases outside the gene matches. CDR3 nucleotides: TGTGCCAGCAGCTTAGGGTGGAGTAGCGGGAGTCCCGAGCAGTACTTC. Its protein is CASSLGWSSGSPEQYF.

The chain recombines TRBV18 with TRBJ2-7; D is tentatively TRBD1 or TRBD2 (6 bases each). The CDR3 is made up of 14 amino acids. Trimming cost V 0 bases and J 4 bases, with 10 bases left between them. Germline V lookup: CDR1 KGHSH, CDR2 LQKENI. The CDR3 nucleotides read TGTGCCAGCTCACCACCGGGGGGCAATTACGAGCAGTACTTC. Translation gives CASSPPGGNYEQYF. Using reference TRBV18 and TRBJ2-7 for the parts outside the CDR3, the full variable domain is NAGVMQNPRHLVRRRGQEARLRCSPMKGHSHVYWYRQLPEEGLKFMVYLQKENIIDESGMPKERFSAEFPKEGPSILRIQQVVRGDSAAYFCASSPPGGNYEQYFGPGTRLTVT.

The J gene is TRBJ1-2, the V gene TRBV10-3, with 9 nucleotides matching TRBD1. Per the germline V gene, CDR1 is ENHRY and CDR2 is SYGVKD. Trimming removed 3 bases from V and 5 bases from J; junction bases left unmatched: 4. The CDR3 has 14 residues. The CDR3 DNA sequence: TGTGCCATCAGTGAACAGGGGGCTATGTATGGCTACACCTTC. Its translation is CAISEQGAMYGYTF.

The V and J genes are TRBV20-1 and TRBJ2-5, with D perhaps matching TRBD2 (6 bases). Germline V gene sequence: CDR1 DFQATT, CDR2 SNEGSKA (reference sequence). Trimming removed 6 bases from V and 11 bases from J, with 16 bases in between. The CDR3 spans 11 residues. The chain's CDR3 is CSAAPASEQYF. The CDR3 DNA reads as TGCAGTGCCGCGCCCGCTAGCGAACAGTACTTC.

The CDR3 protein is CASSTGRFTEAFF. CDR3 in DNA: TGTGCCAGTAGTACGGGGCGGTTCACTGAAGCTTTCTTT. This rearrangement joins TRBV19 to TRBJ1-1; D is perhaps TRBD1 (5 bases). CDR1 is LNHDA, CDR2 SQIVND, per germline (reference sequence). V was clipped by 4 bases and J by 4 bases, with 10 bases between them. The CDR3 spans 13 residues.

The J gene is TRBJ1-2, the V gene TRBV2, with 7 nucleotides matching TRBD1. Germline trimming cut 6 bases from V and 7 bases from J; bases unmatched to any gene: 17. This CDR3 has 16 amino acids. Per germline, CDR1 SNHLY and CDR2 FYNNEI. CDR3 loop: CASRGNERQGLSGYTF. CDR3 nucleotide sequence: TGTGCCAGCAGGGGGAATGAAAGACAGGGACTTAGTGGCTACACCTTC.

This clone was seen only a few times. The rearrangement links TRBV6-4 to TRBJ1-4; D is unclear. The CDR3 spans 16 residues. Germline V gene data show CDR1 as MRHNA and CDR2 as SNTAGT. V gave up 5 bases and J gave up 2 bases, with 15 bases separating them. The chain's CDR3 is CASSPPVTGTNEKLFF. CDR3 in DNA: TGTGCCAGCAGTCCTCCGGTCACGGGGACTAATGAAAAACTGTTTTTT.

CDR3 nucleotides: TGTGCCGGGGGGACGGGTCGGTCTGGTAAAGCTTTCTTT. Its translation is CAGGTGRSGKAFF. The V and J genes are TRBV6-6 and TRBJ1-1; D perhaps matches TRBD1 (5 bases). The CDR3 sequence is 13 residues long. Germline values: CDR1 MNHNY, CDR2 SVGAGI (reference sequence). The germline V and J ends were trimmed by 11 bases and 9 bases, with 22 bases remaining between them.

The chain employs TRBV5-4 and TRBJ2-3; unclear D gene. The CDR3 loop spans 15 amino acids. In germline, CDR1 is SGHNT, CDR2 YYREEE (reference sequence). The V and J ends lost 0 bases and 5 bases respectively, with 13 bases between them. The CDR3 region is CASSLDSSRKDTQYF. In DNA form, the CDR3 reads TGTGCCAGCAGCTTGGACTCTTCTAGAAAAGATACGCAGTATTTT.

This sequence joins TRBV4-3 and TRBJ2-1; 10 nucleotides align to TRBD2. V shed 3 bases, J shed 8 bases, and the junction held 13 bases outside the gene matches. Germline CDR1 reads LGHNA; CDR2 reads YSLEER. There are 17 residues in the CDR3. DNA for the CDR3: TGCGCCAGCAGCCATGGAGCGGGAGGGCCTCCTTTTTATGAGCAGTTCTTC. This codes for CASSHGAGGPPFYEQFF.

The chain is built from TRBV28 and TRBJ1-2, with D uncertain. Germline loops: CDR1 MDHEN, CDR2 SYDVKM. This CDR3 has 14 amino acids. V was shortened by 4 bases and J by 5 bases, with 14 bases between the two germline ends. Here the CDR3 reads CASSSTGGEYGYTF. The CDR3 DNA is TGTGCCAGCAGTTCTACGGGCGGGGAATATGGCTACACCTTC.

The chain uses TRBV7-3 and TRBJ1-1; possible D gene TRBD1, 5 bases. From germline, CDR1 is SGHTA and CDR2 FQGTGA. This CDR3 contains 13 residues. V was shortened by 5 bases and J by 4 bases, with 11 bases between the two germline ends. CDR3: CASSRRGGTEAFF. The DNA for the CDR3 is TGTGCCAGCAGCCGACGGGGGGGCACTGAAGCTTTCTTT.

The chain employs TRBV15 and TRBJ2-4, with 7 positions matching TRBD1. The CDR3 length is 20 residues. With 4 bases clipped from V and 1 base from J, the junction kept 19 bases outside the gene matches. Germline lookup yields CDR1 LNHNV and CDR2 YYDKDF (reference sequence). CDR3 nucleotide sequence: TGTGCCACCAGCAAGCAACGTCTAGACACAGGGGCTGGCGCCAAAAACATTCAGTACTTC. Translating gives CATSKQRLDTGAGAKNIQYF.

The V call is TRBV30, the J call TRBJ1-3; D possibly corresponds to TRBD1 (6 bases). V was pared by 2 bases and J by 1 base, with 24 bases between. The germline V gene encodes CDR1 GTSNPN and CDR2 SVGIG (reference sequence). The CDR3 runs to 19 residues. The CDR3 sequence is CAWSPFGFGVRGSGNTIYF. CDR3 nucleotides: TGTGCCTGGAGTCCCTTCGGATTTGGAGTGAGGGGGTCTGGAAACACCATATATTTT.

The CDR3 nucleotides read TGTGCCAGCAGACCGACAGGGGGCTCCCTAAGCAATCAGCCCCAGCATTTT. Amino acids: CASRPTGGSLSNQPQHF. The chain carries TRBV28 and TRBJ1-5; 10 bases are a match to TRBD1. Germline CDR1 reads MDHEN; CDR2 reads SYDVKM. The CDR3 sequence is 17 residues long. V was pared by 6 bases and J by 1 base, with 9 bases of the junction left unmatched.